This T cell receptor beta chain was profiled in a study of PD-1 blockade in classical Hodgkin lymphoma. Study-wide background: Nivolumab was given intravenously to patients at 3 mg/kg every 2 weeks.

In regard to this clone: The target antigen is unknown.

Trimming cost V 1 base and J 5 bases, with 14 bases left between them. Germline CDR1 is SGHTA and CDR2 is FQGNSA. The CDR3 is 15 amino acids. Study-wide points: CD4+ TCR diversity rose significantly by C4D1, and CD8+ TCR diversity did not. Complete responders entered with baseline diversity on par with newly diagnosed patients, the results showed.

Assay: immunoSEQ multiplex PCR; the TCRdb copy retains only in-frame clones and omits some. Counted here are under 20,000 clones, around 80% occurring once; the ten biggest clones make up 25% to 35%. Following autologous stem cell transplantation, relapse occurred in every patient, and exposure to brentuximab vedotin varied. Complete response, partial response or progressive disease was each patient's best response. The V and J genes are TRBV7-2 and TRBJ2-5; tentatively, D is TRBD1 or TRBD2 (5 bases each). This receptor was identified in a human donor with classical Hodgkin lymphoma. The input for sequencing was peripheral blood mononuclear cells (PBMCs), taken before the second cycle of nivolumab. The CDR3 DNA reads as TGTGCCAGCAGCTTAGGTGGGGGAGAGGCGGAGACCCAGTACTTC. Translating it yields CASSLGGGEAETQYF.